This T cell receptor (beta chain) was profiled in a study of early T cells in non-severe SARS-CoV-2 infection. Turning to the study itself: Sequencing used unsorted whole-blood bulk RNA, so chains lack pairing.

Ten or more counts support this clonotype. Its antigen is not identified. CDR1 SGHDT and CDR2 YYEEEE come from the germline V gene. V was trimmed by 4 bases and J by 4 bases, leaving 21 bases between them. The CDR3 length is 16 residues. Attached unique molecular identifiers marked individual cDNA molecules. TCRdb fed the 5' RACE reads into MiXCR, producing one record per CDR3 protein. The table lists tens of thousands of distinct CDR3 sequences, less than 7% of them singletons, with 4% to 4.5% in the top ten. Study-level points and caveats: Reliance on VDJdb matching favored anti-spike CD8 responses; private and CD4 specificities were missed.

The V and J genes are TRBV5-6 and TRBJ2-7; D remains ambiguous. The sample here was whole blood, taken at baseline. The clonotype comes from an adult who was a healthcare worker with PCR-confirmed SARS-CoV-2 infection or an uninfected control (not recorded which). CDR3 sequence (DNA): TGTGCCAGCAGCAGCGACCGCCCAGAAGGTGAATACGAGCAGTACTTC. Protein product: CASSSDRPEGEYEQYF.